These T cell receptor beta chains were read from a single sample in a study of T-cell memory formation after mild COVID-19. A single record per CDR3 protein comes from TCRdb applying MiXCR to the 5' RACE reads. The data contain 250,000 to 350,000 distinct CDR3 sequences, around 15% of them singletons. Sequenced sample: PBMCs or a T cell subset sorted from them (not recorded which). These receptors were obtained from a man between 18 and 29 years old who had mild COVID-19 (a few samples of this study predate the infection). Cell type and time point are not known. Each CDR3 is given with its conserved first and last residue. Each record gives: CDR3 length, V gene, J gene, CDR3 protein.

cdr3_length: 15
v_call: TRBV15
j_call: TRBJ1-3
cdr3_aa: CATSRDNTRGNTIYF

cdr3_length: 17
v_call: TRBV12-3/TRBV12-4
j_call: TRBJ2-3
cdr3_aa: CASSLVREGRSTDTQYF

cdr3_length: 13
v_call: TRBV20-1
j_call: TRBJ2-3
cdr3_aa: CSARGRITDTQYF

cdr3_length: 16
v_call: TRBV7-9
j_call: TRBJ2-2
cdr3_aa: CASSTPWVTNTGELFF

cdr3_length: 14
v_call: TRBV6-5
j_call: TRBJ1-2
cdr3_aa: CASSRSTANYGYTF

cdr3_length: 15
v_call: TRBV11-2
j_call: TRBJ1-2
cdr3_aa: CASSLDWAPNYGYTF

cdr3_length: 16
v_call: TRBV6-5
j_call: TRBJ2-6
cdr3_aa: CASRIQGAAGANVLTF

cdr3_length: 16
v_call: TRBV5-6
j_call: TRBJ2-5
cdr3_aa: CASSLKTGQRWETQYF

cdr3_length: 15
v_call: TRBV2
j_call: TRBJ1-6
cdr3_aa: CASRASGTGNSPLHF

cdr3_length: 15
v_call: TRBV5-1
j_call: TRBJ2-1
cdr3_aa: CASSQGGGSYNEQFF

cdr3_length: 12
v_call: TRBV6-2/TRBV6-3
j_call: TRBJ2-5
cdr3_aa: CASMGQEETQYF

cdr3_length: 16
v_call: TRBV12-3/TRBV12-4
j_call: TRBJ2-4
cdr3_aa: CASSPTGGVTKNIQYF

cdr3_length: 15
v_call: TRBV20-1
j_call: TRBJ2-1
cdr3_aa: CSAREQGPGNNEQFF

cdr3_length: 16
v_call: TRBV4-3
j_call: TRBJ2-7
cdr3_aa: CASSQDGDGTGDEQYF

cdr3_length: 13
v_call: TRBV2
j_call: TRBJ1-1
cdr3_aa: CASGLDRGTEAFF

cdr3_length: 15
v_call: TRBV28
j_call: TRBJ2-1
cdr3_aa: CASGASSSSYNEQFF

cdr3_length: 15
v_call: TRBV7-8
j_call: TRBJ2-2
cdr3_aa: CASSLHDRVSRELFF

cdr3_length: 17
v_call: TRBV9
j_call: TRBJ1-2
cdr3_aa: CASSVEDRGGLNYGYTF

cdr3_length: 14
v_call: TRBV5-5
j_call: TRBJ1-2
cdr3_aa: CASSDGQARGGYTF

cdr3_length: 15
v_call: TRBV7-9
j_call: TRBJ2-1
cdr3_aa: CASSRPGTVYNEQFF

cdr3_length: 12
v_call: TRBV5-1
j_call: TRBJ2-7
cdr3_aa: CASSLVDREQYF

cdr3_length: 15
v_call: TRBV9
j_call: TRBJ1-5
cdr3_aa: CASSVEGQSNQPQHF

cdr3_length: 17
v_call: TRBV7-9
j_call: TRBJ1-2
cdr3_aa: CASSLGRTEAPQHGYTF

cdr3_length: 13
v_call: TRBV12-3/TRBV12-4
j_call: TRBJ1-1
cdr3_aa: CASSLNSNTEAFF

cdr3_length: 13
v_call: TRBV7-9
j_call: TRBJ1-1
cdr3_aa: CASSPTPATEAFF

cdr3_length: 15
v_call: TRBV5-1
j_call: TRBJ2-2
cdr3_aa: CASSSQGAGSGELFF

cdr3_length: 15
v_call: TRBV20-1
j_call: TRBJ2-5
cdr3_aa: CSARGAPQGAETQYF

cdr3_length: 15
v_call: TRBV7-2
j_call: TRBJ2-1
cdr3_aa: CASSLDFTGYNEQFF